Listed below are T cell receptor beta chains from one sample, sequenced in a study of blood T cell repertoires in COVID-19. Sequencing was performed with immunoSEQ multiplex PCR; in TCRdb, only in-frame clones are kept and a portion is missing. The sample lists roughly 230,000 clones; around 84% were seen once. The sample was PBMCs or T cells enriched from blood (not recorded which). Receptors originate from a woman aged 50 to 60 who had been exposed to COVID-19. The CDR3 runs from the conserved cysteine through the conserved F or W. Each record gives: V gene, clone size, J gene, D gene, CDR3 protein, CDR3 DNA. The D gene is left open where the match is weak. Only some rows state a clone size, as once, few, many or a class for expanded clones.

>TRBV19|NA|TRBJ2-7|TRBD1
CASSIAPGQGFEQYF
TGTGCCAGTAGTATAGCTCCGGGACAGGGGTTCGAGCAGTACTTC
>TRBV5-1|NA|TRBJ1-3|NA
CASSVNSEENTIYF
TGCGCCAGCAGCGTAAACTCGGAGGAGAACACCATATATTTT
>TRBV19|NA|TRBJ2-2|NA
CASSTEGIGELFF
TGTGCCAGTAGTACGGAGGGTATCGGGGAGCTGTTTTTT
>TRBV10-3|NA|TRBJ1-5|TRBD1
CATAGQHNQPQHF
TGTGCCACGGCGGGACAGCACAATCAGCCCCAGCATTTT
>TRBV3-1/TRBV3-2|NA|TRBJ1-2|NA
CASSQDGQAFYGYTF
TGTGCCAGCAGCCAAGATGGGCAGGCCTTCTATGGCTACACCTTC
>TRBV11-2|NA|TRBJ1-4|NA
CASSLGTGNEKLFF
TGTGCCAGCAGCTTAGGAACCGGGAATGAAAAACTGTTTTTT
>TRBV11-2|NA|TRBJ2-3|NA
CASSFFGSALSGTDTQYF
TGTGCCAGCAGCTTCTTCGGTAGCGCCCTATCGGGGACAGATACGCAGTATTTT
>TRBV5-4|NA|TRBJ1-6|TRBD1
CASSLGQGVNSPLHF
TGTGCCAGCAGCCTCGGACAGGGGGTAAATTCACCCCTCCACTTT
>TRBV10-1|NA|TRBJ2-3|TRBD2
CASRASGADTQYF
TGCGCCAGCAGGGCCAGCGGGGCAGATACGCAGTATTTT
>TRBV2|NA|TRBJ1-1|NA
CASSEREGTEAFF
TGTGCCAGCAGTGAGAGGGAGGGCACTGAAGCTTTCTTT
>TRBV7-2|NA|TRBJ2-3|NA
CASSAGGTSDTQYF
TGTGCCAGCAGTGCCGGGGGAACTTCAGATACGCAGTATTTT
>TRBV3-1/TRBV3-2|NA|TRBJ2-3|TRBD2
CASSQVAGSTDTQYF
TGTGCCAGCAGCCAAGTAGCGGGGAGCACAGATACGCAGTATTTT
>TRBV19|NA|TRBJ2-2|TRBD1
CASSISDRATGELFF
TGTGCCAGTAGTATCTCGGACAGGGCCACCGGGGAGCTGTTTTTT
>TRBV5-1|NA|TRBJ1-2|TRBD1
CASSLAGTGAGYTF
TGCGCCAGCAGCTTGGCCGGGACAGGGGCTGGCTACACCTTC
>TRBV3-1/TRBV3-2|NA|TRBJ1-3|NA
CASSQDLGAQRDF
TGTGCCAGCAGCCAAGATCTAGGGGCCCAAAGGGATTTT
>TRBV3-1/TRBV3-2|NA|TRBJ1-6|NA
CASSQDSSVSPLHF
TGTGCCAGCAGCCAAGATTCGAGCGTTTCACCCCTCCACTTT
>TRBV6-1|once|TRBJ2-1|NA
CASSDILGDEQFF
TGTGCCAGCAGTGATATTCTAGGTGATGAGCAGTTCTTC
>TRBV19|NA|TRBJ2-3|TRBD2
CASSIGGGGDTQYF
TGTGCCAGTAGTATTGGCGGGGGGGGAGATACGCAGTATTTT
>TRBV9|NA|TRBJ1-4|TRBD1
CASSSPGQGREDEKLFF
TGTGCCAGCAGCTCACCGGGACAGGGAAGGGAGGATGAAAAACTGTTTTTT
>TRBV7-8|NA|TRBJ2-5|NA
CASSLLAGVGETQYF
TGTGCCAGCAGCTTACTGGCAGGCGTCGGAGAGACCCAGTACTTC
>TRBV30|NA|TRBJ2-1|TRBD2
CAWRGLAGGNNEQFF
TGTGCCTGGAGGGGCCTAGCGGGGGGGAACAATGAGCAGTTCTTC